Sequencing of this T cell receptor (beta chain) was carried out in a study of OX40 agonist ivuxolimab in advanced cancers. About the full investigation: Ivuxolimab was a fully human IgG2 agonistic monoclonal antibody targeting the costimulatory receptor OX40 (CD134). The monotherapy dose-escalation portion (N of about 49 patients) of the phase I ivuxolimab trial is reported in the paper. Peripheral TCRbeta sequencing was intended to test whether TCR sequence diversity was altered and clonal T-cell expansion was caused by ivuxolimab. Intravenous ivuxolimab was administered to patients every 2 weeks at six dose levels: 0.01, 0.1, 0.3, 1.5, 3 and 10 mg/kg. A male proportion of around 81% and a mean age of about 60 years, ranging from about 20 to 85, were recorded for the dose-escalation cohort. Partial responses were achieved by three dose-escalation patients, of whom one had hepatocellular carcinoma and two had cutaneous melanoma. Of the approximately 50 dose-escalation patients, hepatocellular carcinoma was present in around 20, melanoma in roughly 15, renal cell carcinoma in 9 and head and neck cancer in 9. Prior anti-PD-1, anti-PD-L1 or anti-CTLA-4 therapy was permitted, and 35% to 40% of dose-escalation patients had received checkpoint inhibitors. Study-wide findings and limitations: At doses of 0.1 to 3.0 mg/kg, clonal expansion of both CD4+ and CD8+ T cells in blood was seen between baseline and week 6. Low levels of normalized T-cell clonal expansion were also shown by some nonresponding patients. On average, CD8+ T cells showed more expanded clones than CD4+ T cells after ivuxolimab. The antigen specificity of the peripheral T cells that underwent clonal expansion was not determined. In the 0.1-3.0 mg/kg groups, partial responders were among the patients with the lowest normalized peripheral clonal expansion, particularly in CD8+ T cells.

Concerning this clone: Its cognate antigen has yet to be identified. No much larger clone exists at a distance of one base, and base qualities are not known.

Patients with a history of autoimmune disease or receiving systemic immunosuppression were excluded from the trial. Peripheral blood for TCR sequencing was collected from all dose cohorts at baseline, on cycle 4 day 1, and on cycle 7 day 1. Samples were obtained from an open-label, multicenter, first-in-human phase I dose-escalation trial of ivuxolimab. The trial enrolled adults with locally advanced or metastatic head and neck squamous cell, hepatocellular, melanoma or renal cell carcinoma. Before TCR sequencing, CD4+ T cells and CD8+ T cells from peripheral blood were sorted into separate populations. Genomic DNA was extracted from sorted cells for sequencing of the TCRbeta CDR3 region. The immunoSEQ Assay was used to sequence the TCRbeta CDR3 regions. TCRdb took over this immuneACCESS table, retaining in-frame rearrangements with V and J assigned. Such tables are incomplete; in checked studies, under half of the missing clones stem from an unresolved V gene, and the remainder is unexplained. This sample lists about 41,000 clones; around four fifths were detected once. Of the sample, over 2.5% falls within the top ten clones.

V was cut back by 5 bases and J by 6 bases, leaving a gap of 17 bases between them. The CDR3 holds 14 amino acids from the cysteine to the phenylalanine. Only the CDR3 DNA stays, 42 bases, in frame from base 1. CDR1 and CDR2 are drawn from the germline V gene (reference sequence): MNHEY, SMNVEV. The sequenced sample was CD4+ or CD8+ T cells sorted from blood, obtained in a trial of the OX40 agonist ivuxolimab. The chain uses TRBV27 and TRBJ2-7; matching of 6 bases hints at TRBD2 as the D gene. This clonotype originated in an adult with an advanced solid tumor such as melanoma, head and neck, liver or kidney cancer. The sequenced DNA: TGTGCCAGCAGTATAACGGGAGCATTTGGCGAGCAGTACTTC. This encodes CASSITGAFGEQYF.